A single sample gave rise to the 30 T cell receptor beta chains below, sequenced in a study of blood T cell repertoires in COVID-19. Only in-frame clones appear in the TCRdb table, and some are missing; sequencing was by immunoSEQ multiplex PCR. The sample comprises approximately 200,000 clones, 83% of which are singletons, and 7.4% rests with the top ten. Material for sequencing was peripheral blood. Source of these receptors: a woman aged 45-59 years with acute or convalescent COVID-19.

This chain connects TRBV6-1 to TRBJ1-5; D might be TRBD1 (5 bases). Trimming removed 2 bases from V and 1 base from J, with 9 bases in between. CDR3 length: 15 amino acids. Germline assignment: CDR1 MNHNS and CDR2 SASEGT. The CDR3 DNA reads TGTGCCAGCAGTGAACCAGCAGGGAGCAATCAGCCCCAGCATTTT. It is translated as CASSEPAGSNQPQHF.

The V call is TRBV14, the J call TRBJ1-1, with D possibly matching TRBD1 (6 bases). Germline V gene lookup returns CDR1 SGHDN and CDR2 FVKESK. The CDR3 extends over 13 amino acids. V lost 6 bases and J 4 bases, leaving 12 bases between the germline ends. CDR3 nucleotides: TGTGCCAGCAGTTTAACAGGGAGCACTGAAGCTTTCTTT. Its translation: CASSLTGSTEAFF.

The rearrangement links TRBV28 to TRBJ1-1; D remains unclear. Germline lookup yields CDR1 MDHEN and CDR2 SYDVKM. This CDR3 has 11 residues. The V gene lost 7 bases and the J gene lost 1 base, with 4 bases spanning the gap. CDR3 nucleotides: TGTGCCAGCACAGGGAACACTGAAGCTTTCTTT. This sequence encodes CASTGNTEAFF.

J is TRBJ1-1 and V is TRBV19, with D possibly TRBD1 on 5 matching bases. The germline V and J ends were trimmed by 3 bases and 6 bases, with 17 bases remaining between them. The CDR3 totals 15 residues. The V gene's germline CDR1 is LNHDA and CDR2 SQIVND (reference sequence). This CDR3 is CASSMIGAGTPEAFF. In DNA form, the CDR3 reads TGTGCCAGTAGTATGATAGGGGCCGGTACTCCTGAAGCTTTCTTT.

The V call is TRBV4-1, the J call TRBJ2-3; tentatively, D is TRBD2 (6 bases). V shed 4 bases and J shed 9 bases, with 11 bases lying between them. Germline V gives CDR1 MGHRA, CDR2 YSYEKL. The CDR3 is 12 residues long. CDR3 in amino acids: CASSLHGGTQYF. Written as DNA, the CDR3 is TGCGCCAGCAGCCTGCACGGGGGAACGCAGTATTTT.

The rearrangement links TRBV28 to TRBJ1-5; D remains ambiguous. Looked up from germline, CDR1 is MDHEN and CDR2 is SYDVKM. CDR3 length: 12 residues. The ends were cut back, 1 base at V and 7 bases at J, with 5 bases in the middle. This CDR3 is CASSLSSQPQHF. The CDR3 region has the DNA TGTGCCAGCAGTTTATCGAGCCAGCCCCAGCATTTT.

The rearrangement uses TRBV28 and TRBJ1-6; D is unclear. The CDR3 covers 12 residues. The germline V gene encodes CDR1 MDHEN and CDR2 SYDVKM. Between the trimmed V and J ends, which lost 7 bases and 10 bases, there was a span of 11 bases. CDR3 DNA: TGTGCCAGCACCCTAGCAAGGTCACCCCTCCACTTT. Encoded protein: CASTLARSPLHF.

This chain links TRBV19 with TRBJ1-5; D is ambiguous. This CDR3 has 18 residues. Germline loops: CDR1 LNHDA, CDR2 SQIVND (reference sequence). Trimming took off 1 base at V and 6 bases at J, with 22 bases between the two ends. The CDR3 nucleotides are TGTGCCAGTAGTATAGGTGGCAACATCTCCACTAGGACTCAGCCCCAGCATTTT. Amino acid sequence: CASSIGGNISTRTQPQHF.

V gene TRBV28 combines with J gene TRBJ1-5; weak D call: TRBD1 (6 bases). V lost 7 bases and J lost 6, with 19 bases in between. The germline gives CDR1 MDHEN, CDR2 SYDVKM. The CDR3 sequence is 15 residues long. The CDR3 bases are TGTGCCAGCACTCCTTCGGGGGGCGCATCTCAGCCCCAGCATTTT. Its protein product is CASTPSGGASQPQHF.

A single count supports this clone. V and J are TRBV4-1 and TRBJ2-3; tentative D call: TRBD2 (6 bases). The germline V and J ends were trimmed by 0 bases and 2 bases, with 15 bases remaining between them. This CDR3 has 17 amino acids. Germline lookup yields CDR1 MGHRA and CDR2 YSYEKL. CDR3 in DNA: TGCGCCAGCAGCCAAGATGGGCTGGGGGGACTCACAGATACGCAGTATTTT. This codes for CASSQDGLGGLTDTQYF.

The chain joins TRBV7-8 to TRBJ1-5; the D is unclear. The CDR3 loop spans 14 amino acids. V was clipped by 5 bases and J by 0 bases, with 8 bases between them. Germline V gives CDR1 SGHVS, CDR2 FQNEAQ. Here the CDR3 DNA reads TGTGCCAGCAGCCCAGGATTTAGCAATCAGCCCCAGCATTTT. Residues: CASSPGFSNQPQHF.

In this sample, this clone turned up a few times. Within the sample, other DNA sequences also encode this same CDR3. The CDR3 DNA reads TGTGCCAGCAGTTTAGACAGAAGAAACTATGGCTACACCTTC. This translates into CASSLDRRNYGYTF. This chain connects TRBV28 to TRBJ1-2; a weak D match, TRBD1 (5 bases). The V end lost 2 bases, the J end lost 2 bases, and 9 bases lay between the germline ends. Looked up from germline, CDR1 is MDHEN and CDR2 is SYDVKM. The CDR3 is made up of 14 amino acids.

The V and J genes are TRBV12-3 or TRBV12-4 and TRBJ2-7, with 12 bases that match TRBD2. V shed 6 bases, J shed 3 bases, and the junction held 0 bases outside the gene matches. The CDR3 consists of 13 residues. CDR3 in amino acids: CASRTSGGYEQYF. The DNA of the CDR3 is TGTGCCAGCAGGACTAGCGGGGGCTACGAGCAGTACTTC.

This chain joins TRBV27 and TRBJ2-1; 12 bases align to TRBD2. The V segment lost 4 bases and the J segment 6 bases; nucleotides outside the gene matches: 7. The germline V gene has CDR1 MNHEY and CDR2 SMNVEV (reference sequence). This CDR3 spans 16 amino acids. The CDR3 sequence is CASSSPLTSGSNEQFF. The CDR3 DNA reads as TGTGCCAGCAGTTCCCCCCTGACTAGCGGGAGCAATGAGCAGTTCTTC.

This chain connects TRBV10-3 to TRBJ1-1, with D hard to call. Looked up from germline, CDR1 is ENHRY and CDR2 is SYGVKD. V was cut by 0 bases and J by 1 base, with 9 bases left in between. The CDR3 is 15 residues long. The CDR3 nucleotides are TGTGCCATCAGTGAGTCCGGGTACGAGAACACTGAAGCTTTCTTT. Protein product: CAISESGYENTEAFF.

This chain connects TRBV3-1 (or the pseudogene TRBV3-2) to TRBJ2-2, with 8 bases identical to TRBD2. The V gene's germline CDR1 is LGHDT and CDR2 YNNKEL (reference sequence). Trimming took 5 bases from V and 7 from J; bases not matched to a gene: 12. The CDR3 is 16 residues long. CDR3 DNA sequence: TGTGCCAGCAGCTACGCGCGGGGGGCGGGCAGCGGGGAGCTGTTTTTT. Encoded protein: CASSYARGAGSGELFF.

This chain links TRBV28 with TRBJ2-7; 9 bases line up with TRBD1. Germline V gene sequence: CDR1 MDHEN, CDR2 SYDVKM. V lost 3 bases, J lost 5 bases, and 5 bases stayed unmatched. This CDR3 contains 14 residues. CDR3 in DNA: TGTGCCAGCAGTTTTTGGGACAGGGAAGACGAGCAGTACTTC. Its translation is CASSFWDREDEQYF.

This chain connects TRBV2 to TRBJ1-4, with D perhaps TRBD1 (6 bases). Germline CDR1 SNHLY, CDR2 FYNNEI. This CDR3 spans 14 amino acids. V was shortened by 8 bases and J by 3 bases, with 13 bases between the two germline ends. CDR3 nucleotides: TGTGCCAGCCTGGGGGCAGAAGCTAATGAAAAACTGTTTTTT. This sequence encodes CASLGAEANEKLFF. The variable domain in full, with the rest retrieved from reference TRBV2 and TRBJ1-4, is EPEVTQTPSHQVTQMGQEVILRCVPISNHLYFYWYRQILGQKVEFLVSFYNNEISEKSEIFDDQFSVERPDGSNFTLKIRSTKLEDSAMYFCASLGAEANEKLFFGSGTQLSVL.

This chain connects TRBV5-4 to TRBJ1-4; 9 bases align to TRBD1. Germline V CDR1 and CDR2: SGHNT, YYREEE (reference sequence). This CDR3 is 15 amino acids long. Unmatched junction bases numbered 7, after V lost 2 bases and J lost 8 bases. The CDR3 region has the DNA TGTGCCAGCAGCTTAAACAGGGGGCGCCGGGAAAAACTGTTTTTT. Protein: CASSLNRGRREKLFF. Full variable domain (missing parts from reference TRBV5-4 and TRBJ1-4): ETGVTQSPTHLIKTRGQQVTLRCSSQSGHNTVSWYQQALGQGPQFIFQYYREEENGRGNFPPRFSGLQFPNYSSELNVNALELDDSALYLCASSLNRGRREKLFFGSGTQLSVL.

The chain carries TRBV19 and TRBJ2-2; 10 nucleotides agree with TRBD2. The CDR3 spans 17 residues. CDR1 is LNHDA, CDR2 SQIVND, per germline (reference sequence). Losses at the gene ends were 11 bases for V and 4 bases for J; bases not matched to a gene: 16. CDR3 protein: CAGKPGLAQDGTGELFF. CDR3 bases: TGTGCCGGAAAACCGGGACTAGCGCAGGATGGCACCGGGGAGCTGTTTTTT.

The chain recombines TRBV5-8 with TRBJ1-1, with 7 bases fitting TRBD1. The CDR3 runs to 16 residues. Germline CDR1 is SGHTS and CDR2 is YDEGEE. Germline trimming cut 4 bases from V and 1 base from J; bases unmatched to any gene: 10. In DNA form, the CDR3 reads TGTGCCAGCAGCGCCCACAGGGGTCTTGCGAACACTGAAGCTTTCTTT. Amino acids: CASSAHRGLANTEAFF. Full variable domain (missing parts from reference TRBV5-8 and TRBJ1-1): EAGVTQSPTHLIKTRGQQATLRCSPISGHTSVYWYQQALGLGLQFLLWYDEGEERNRGNFPPRFSGRQFPNYSSELNVNALELEDSALYLCASSAHRGLANTEAFFGQGTRLTVV.

V is TRBV19 and J is TRBJ2-2; perhaps TRBD1 as D (6 bases). Trimming pared 6 bases from V and 3 bases from J, leaving 11 bases between. CDR3 size: 14 residues. Germline values: CDR1 LNHDA, CDR2 SQIVND (reference sequence). The CDR3 sequence: CASRGSGDTGELFF. CDR3 nucleotide sequence: TGTGCCAGTAGAGGCTCAGGGGACACCGGGGAGCTGTTTTTT.

This clone was recorded only once. The chain recombines TRBV5-4 with TRBJ2-2; 13 positions match TRBD2. The junction had 10 bases not matched to a gene; V was cut back by 4 bases and J by 4 bases. Germline-derived CDR1 and CDR2 are SGHNT and YYREEE (reference sequence). This CDR3 has 18 residues. The CDR3 is CASSTGTSGALGTGELFF. CDR3 in DNA: TGTGCCAGCAGCACCGGGACTAGCGGGGCCCTAGGCACCGGGGAGCTGTTTTTT.

The rearrangement uses TRBV29-1 and TRBJ1-4; TRBD1 might be the D (5 bases). The V gene's germline CDR1 is SQVTM and CDR2 ANQGSEA. The CDR3 length is 14 residues. V lost 2 bases, J lost 7 bases, and 14 bases lay in between. In nucleotides, the CDR3 is TGCAGCGTTGAATTTGGCCAGGGTCCTGAAAAACTGTTTTTT. The encoded protein is CSVEFGQGPEKLFF.

The CDR3, as DNA: TGTGCCAGCAGCTTAATTGCCGGGACAGGGAACACTGAAGCTTTCTTT. Protein product: CASSLIAGTGNTEAFF. The chain joins TRBV7-2 to TRBJ1-1, with TRBD1 matching over 8 bases. CDR3 size: 16 residues. Germline CDR1 and CDR2: SGHTA and FQGNSA. With 2 bases clipped from V and 1 base from J, the junction kept 6 bases outside the gene matches.

The rearrangement links TRBV19 to TRBJ2-5; 7 bases match TRBD1. The V segment lost 6 bases and the J segment 1 base; nucleotides outside the gene matches: 8. CDR1 and CDR2 (germline): LNHDA, SQIVND (reference sequence). The CDR3 contains 15 residues. Here the CDR3 reads CASRTDRPLQETQYF. CDR3 DNA sequence: TGTGCCAGTAGGACGGACAGGCCTCTCCAAGAGACCCAGTACTTC.

The gene calls are TRBV6-5 and TRBJ1-1; no reliable D call. This CDR3 is 14 amino acids long. V gave up 2 bases and J gave up 7 bases, with 14 bases separating them. CDR1 is MNHEY and CDR2 is SVGAGI in the germline V gene. CDR3 in amino acids: CASSYPGLGGEAFF. The CDR3 DNA reads TGTGCCAGCAGTTACCCCGGGTTAGGAGGTGAAGCTTTCTTT.

This clone has more than one count but fewer than ten. This rearrangement joins TRBV7-7 to TRBJ2-7; TRBD1 aligns across 9 bases. This CDR3 has 13 amino acids. Looked up from germline, CDR1 is SSHAT and CDR2 is FNYEAQ (reference sequence). J gave up 5 bases and V 5 bases, and 4 bases lay outside the gene matches. The CDR3 DNA sequence: TGTGCCAGCAGCCGGGACAGGGTCCACGAGCAGTACTTC. Its protein product is CASSRDRVHEQYF.

The chain has TRBV19 and TRBJ1-1; possibly TRBD1 for D (5 bases). The CDR3 sequence is 16 residues long. Trimming stripped 5 bases from V and 5 bases from J, with 21 bases between. Looked up from germline, CDR1 is LNHDA and CDR2 is SQIVND (reference sequence). CDR3 in amino acids: CASSPRGSLGRTEAFF. The CDR3 DNA reads as TGTGCCAGTAGTCCCCGGGGCAGCCTAGGGAGGACTGAAGCTTTCTTT.

The chain links TRBV2 to TRBJ1-4, with D possibly TRBD1 on 5 matching bases. V was trimmed by 2 bases and J by 11 bases, leaving 15 bases between them. Germline loops: CDR1 SNHLY, CDR2 FYNNEI. This CDR3 region has 14 residues. CDR3 loop: CASSEPGDGTKLFF. The CDR3 DNA follows: TGTGCCAGCAGTGAACCGGGGGACGGTACGAAACTGTTTTTT.